The 15 T cell receptor beta chains listed next were all sequenced from one sample in a study of T cell changes during pregnancy in multiple sclerosis. Produced via immunoSEQ multiplex PCR; TCRdb's table is partial and in-frame only. Of 50,000 to 55,000 clones in the sample, around 90% were seen once. The source was CD4+ T cells from peripheral blood mononuclear cells, collected in the third trimester of pregnancy. The receptors shown here come from a female donor with multiple sclerosis, enrolled in a pregnancy study.

The chain is built from TRBV7-8 and TRBJ2-5, with D possibly matching TRBD2 (6 bases). CDR3 length: 17 amino acids. Between the trimmed V and J ends, which lost 5 bases and 5 bases, there was a span of 24 bases. Germline loops: CDR1 SGHVS, CDR2 FQNEAQ. The CDR3 region has the DNA TGTGCCAGCAGCCTCACACAGCGGGCCTCACCAGGGGAGACCCAGTACTTC. The encoded protein is CASSLTQRASPGETQYF.

The chain employs TRBV7-3 and TRBJ2-1, with 11 bases lining up with TRBD2. The length of the CDR3 is 15 residues. V lost 0 bases to trimming and J lost 6 bases; unmatched junction nucleotides: 1. Germline V gene data show CDR1 as SGHTA and CDR2 as FQGTGA. The CDR3 DNA sequence: TGTGCCAGCAGCTTAACTAGCGGGGGGGCCAATGAGCAGTTCTTC. It is translated as CASSLTSGGANEQFF.

In regard to this clone: Sequence at one end of the junction differs from germline and may be a read error. The chain is built from TRBV9 and TRBJ2-1; perhaps TRBD2 as D (7 bases). The CDR3 is 15 residues long. Germline-derived CDR1 and CDR2 are SGDLS and YYNGEE. The CDR3 loop is CASNVGAGAWNEQFF. Here the CDR3 DNA reads TGTGCCAGCAACGTAGGGGCGGGGGCCTGGAATGAGCAGTTCTTC.

This chain joins TRBV10-3 and TRBJ1-2, with a weak D call TRBD1 (5 bases). This CDR3 comprises 13 residues. The V gene lost 6 bases and the J gene lost 4 bases, with 12 bases spanning the gap. Germline V gene data show CDR1 as ENHRY and CDR2 as SYGVKD. Here the CDR3 reads CAISGRAAYGYTF. In DNA form, the CDR3 reads TGTGCCATCAGCGGCAGGGCGGCCTATGGCTACACCTTC.

This clone was seen a single time. This chain connects TRBV7-2 to TRBJ1-5; 10 bases fit TRBD1. The V gene end was trimmed by 5 bases and the J gene end by 7 bases; junction bases not matched to a gene: 5. Per the germline V gene, CDR1 is SGHTA and CDR2 is FQGNSA. The CDR3 contains 14 residues. The CDR3 here is CASSLGQGNQPQHF. CDR3 in DNA: TGTGCCAGCAGCCTGGGACAGGGGAACCAGCCCCAGCATTTT.

The V and J genes are TRBV7-9 and TRBJ1-3, with 7 bases that match TRBD1. This CDR3 comprises 14 residues. From germline, CDR1 is SEHNR and CDR2 FQNEAQ (reference sequence). J was trimmed by 5 bases and V by 4 bases; bases with no gene match: 5. CDR3 in amino acids: CASSWGTDRNTIYF. CDR3 bases: TGTGCCAGCAGCTGGGGGACAGATAGAAACACCATATATTTT. Full variable domain (missing parts from reference TRBV7-9 and TRBJ1-3): DTGVSQNPRHKITKRGQNVTFRCDPISEHNRLYWYRQTLGQGPEFLTYFQNEAQLEKSRLLSDRFSAERPKGSFSTLEIQRTEQGDSAMYLCASSWGTDRNTIYFGEGSWLTVV.

The V call is TRBV5-1, the J call TRBJ2-3; TRBD2 aligns across 13 bases. After removal of 5 bases from V and 5 bases from J, the junction contained 8 bases not matched to a gene. The CDR3 length is 16 residues. CDR1 is SGHRS and CDR2 is YFSETQ in the germline V gene. The CDR3, as DNA: TGCGCCAGCAGTGGGCCGGGACTAGCGGGGATAGATACGCAGTATTTT. Residues: CASSGPGLAGIDTQYF.

V and J are TRBV5-1 and TRBJ2-1, with D tentatively TRBD2 (6 bases). CDR1 is SGHRS and CDR2 is YFSETQ in the germline V gene. The CDR3 has 15 amino acids. Trimming took off 1 base at V and 4 bases at J, with 12 bases between the two ends. Here the CDR3 DNA reads TGCGCCAGCAGCTTGAGAGTGGAGGGTTACAATGAGCAGTTCTTC. Residues: CASSLRVEGYNEQFF.

This chain connects TRBV6-1 to TRBJ2-2; 7 bases fit TRBD2. Germline trimming cut 6 bases from V and 0 bases from J; bases unmatched to any gene: 4. Per germline, CDR1 MNHNS and CDR2 SASEGT. CDR3 length: 15 amino acids. In nucleotides, the CDR3 is TGTGCCAGCAGCGGACTAGGAACGAACACCGGGGAGCTGTTTTTT. Translated: CASSGLGTNTGELFF.

This sequence joins TRBV7-8 and TRBJ2-7; TRBD1 agrees at 7 bases. Trimming took 5 bases from V and 2 from J; bases not matched to a gene: 6. Germline V gene sequence: CDR1 SGHVS, CDR2 FQNEAQ. The CDR3 runs to 14 residues. The CDR3 DNA is TGTGCCAGCAGCACGGGACAGCTAACCTACGAGCAGTACTTC. Translated, it gives CASSTGQLTYEQYF. Based on the CDR3 plus reference TRBV7-8 and TRBJ2-7, the full variable domain is GAGVSQSPRYKVAKRGQDVALRCDPISGHVSLFWYQQALGQGPEFLTYFQNEAQLDKSGLPSDRFFAERPEGSVSTLKIQRTQQEDSAVYLCASSTGQLTYEQYFGPGTRLTVT.

The V call is TRBV6-6, the J call TRBJ2-3, with D unresolved. This CDR3 is built from 12 residues. Per the germline V gene, CDR1 is MNHNY and CDR2 is SVGAGI (reference sequence). Trimming cost V 4 bases and J 6 bases, with 8 bases left between them. The CDR3 nucleotides read TGTGCCAGCAGTTGGCTCGGGGATACGCAGTATTTT. Translating it yields CASSWLGDTQYF.

V usage is TRBV30 and J usage is TRBJ2-5, with 8 bases that match TRBD2. CDR3 size: 16 residues. Germline V lookup: CDR1 GTSNPN, CDR2 SVGIG (reference sequence). Germline trimming cut 3 bases from V and 1 base from J; bases unmatched to any gene: 10. The CDR3 region has the DNA TGTGCCTGGAGGGACCTGCAGCGGGGGCCCCAAGAGACCCAGTACTTC. Protein: CAWRDLQRGPQETQYF.

The chain links TRBV7-8 to TRBJ2-7, with 10 bases fitting TRBD2. V trimming: 0 bases; J trimming: 0 bases; junction bases outside the gene matches: 20. This CDR3 is built from 22 residues. Germline V gives CDR1 SGHVS, CDR2 FQNEAQ. The CDR3 bases are TGTGCCAGCAGCTTAGCGAGGGTAGCGGGGGGCCAATTCCCCTTCAGCTCCTACGAGCAGTACTTC. Its translation: CASSLARVAGGQFPFSSYEQYF. The full variable domain, completed using reference TRBV7-8 and TRBJ2-7, is GAGVSQSPRYKVAKRGQDVALRCDPISGHVSLFWYQQALGQGPEFLTYFQNEAQLDKSGLPSDRFFAERPEGSVSTLKIQRTQQEDSAVYLCASSLARVAGGQFPFSSYEQYFGPGTRLTVT.

The V gene is TRBV6-1, the J gene TRBJ1-6; D gene uncertain. The V and J ends lost 3 bases and 8 bases respectively, with 11 bases between them. The CDR3 has 14 residues. In germline, CDR1 is MNHNS, CDR2 SASEGT. CDR3 nucleotide sequence: TGTGCCAGCAGTGATGAGGTCGGGGATTCACCCCTCCACTTT. This codes for CASSDEVGDSPLHF.

This chain links TRBV6-6 with TRBJ1-2; D not certain. Germline assignment: CDR1 MNHNY and CDR2 SVGAGI (reference sequence). V was trimmed by 7 bases and J by 4 bases, leaving 10 bases between them. This CDR3 region has 12 residues. The CDR3 DNA follows: TGTGCCAGCACACTTCCTCCCTATGGCTACACCTTC. Translated, it gives CASTLPPYGYTF.